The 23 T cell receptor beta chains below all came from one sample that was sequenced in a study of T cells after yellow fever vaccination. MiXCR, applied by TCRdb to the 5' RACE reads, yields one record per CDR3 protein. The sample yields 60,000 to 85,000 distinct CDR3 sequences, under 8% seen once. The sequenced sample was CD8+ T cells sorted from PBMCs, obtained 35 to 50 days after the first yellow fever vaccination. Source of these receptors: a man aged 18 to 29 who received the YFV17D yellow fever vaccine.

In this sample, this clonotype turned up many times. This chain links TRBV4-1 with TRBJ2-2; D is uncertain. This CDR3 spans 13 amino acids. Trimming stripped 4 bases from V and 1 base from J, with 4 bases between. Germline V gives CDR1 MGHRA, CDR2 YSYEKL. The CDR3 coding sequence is TGCGCCAGCAGCCCCCAGAACACCGGGGAGCTGTTTTTT. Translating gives CASSPQNTGELFF.

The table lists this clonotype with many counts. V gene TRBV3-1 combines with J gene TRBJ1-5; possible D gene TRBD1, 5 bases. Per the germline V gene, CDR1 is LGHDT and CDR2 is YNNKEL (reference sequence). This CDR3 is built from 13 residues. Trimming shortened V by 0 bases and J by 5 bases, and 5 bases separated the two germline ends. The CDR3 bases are TGTGCCAGCAGCCAAGAGGGGGATCAGCCCCAGCATTTT. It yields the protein CASSQEGDQPQHF.

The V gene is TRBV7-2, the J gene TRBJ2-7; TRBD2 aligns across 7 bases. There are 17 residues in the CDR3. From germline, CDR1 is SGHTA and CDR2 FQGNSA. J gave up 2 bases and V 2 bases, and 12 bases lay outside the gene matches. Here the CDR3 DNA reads TGTGCCAGCAGCTTAAAGATGGGATATGGGGGGGCCTACGAGCAGTACGTC. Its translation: CASSLKMGYGGAYEQYV.

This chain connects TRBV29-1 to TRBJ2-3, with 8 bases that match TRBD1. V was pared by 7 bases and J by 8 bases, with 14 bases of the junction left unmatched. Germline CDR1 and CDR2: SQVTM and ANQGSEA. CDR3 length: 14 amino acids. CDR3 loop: CSDFGTGGSGTQYF. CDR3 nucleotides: TGCAGCGACTTTGGGACAGGAGGAAGCGGTACGCAGTATTTT.

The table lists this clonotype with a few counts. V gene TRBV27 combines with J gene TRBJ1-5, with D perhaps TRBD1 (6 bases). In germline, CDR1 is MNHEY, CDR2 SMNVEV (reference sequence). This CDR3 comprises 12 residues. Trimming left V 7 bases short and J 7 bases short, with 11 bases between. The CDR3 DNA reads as TGTGCCAGCAAAGCGGGGGGCCAGCCCCAGCATTTT. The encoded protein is CASKAGGQPQHF.

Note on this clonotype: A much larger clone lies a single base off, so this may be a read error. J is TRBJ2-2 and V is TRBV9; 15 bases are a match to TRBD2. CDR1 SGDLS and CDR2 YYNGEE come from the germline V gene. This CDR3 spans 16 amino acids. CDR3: CTSSTRTSGGAGELFF. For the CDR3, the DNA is TGTACCAGCAGCACACGGACTAGCGGGGGGGCCGGGGAGCTGTTTTTT.

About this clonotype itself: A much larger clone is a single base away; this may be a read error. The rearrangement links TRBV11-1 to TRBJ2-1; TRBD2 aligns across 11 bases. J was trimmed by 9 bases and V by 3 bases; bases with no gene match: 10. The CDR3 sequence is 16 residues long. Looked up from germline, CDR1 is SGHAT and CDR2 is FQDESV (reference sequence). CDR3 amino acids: CASSFGSGGAAGEQFF. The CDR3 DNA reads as TGTGCCAGCAGCTTCGGTAGCGGGGGGGCAGCTGGTGAGCAGTTCTTC.

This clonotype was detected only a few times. DNA for the CDR3: TGCGCCAGCACGTACCCTAGCGGGGGCCCCACCGGGGAGCTGTTTTTT. It yields the protein CASTYPSGGPTGELFF. V gene TRBV5-1 combines with J gene TRBJ2-2; 10 bases fit TRBD2. This CDR3 has 16 residues. CDR1 is SGHRS, CDR2 YFSETQ, per germline. J lost 4 bases, V lost 6 bases, and 9 bases had no gene match.

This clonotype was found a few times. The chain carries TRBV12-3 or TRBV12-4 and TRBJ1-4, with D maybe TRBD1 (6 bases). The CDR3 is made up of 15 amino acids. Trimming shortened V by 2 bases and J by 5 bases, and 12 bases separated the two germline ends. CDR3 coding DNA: TGTGCCAGCAGTTTATCGGACAGCCCAAATGAAAAACTGTTTTTT. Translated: CASSLSDSPNEKLFF.

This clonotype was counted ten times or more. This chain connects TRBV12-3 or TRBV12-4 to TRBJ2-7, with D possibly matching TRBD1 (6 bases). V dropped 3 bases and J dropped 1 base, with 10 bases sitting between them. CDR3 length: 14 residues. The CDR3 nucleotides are TGTGCCAGCAGTTTTGGGGGCGCGTCCTACGAGCAGTACTTC. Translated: CASSFGGASYEQYF.

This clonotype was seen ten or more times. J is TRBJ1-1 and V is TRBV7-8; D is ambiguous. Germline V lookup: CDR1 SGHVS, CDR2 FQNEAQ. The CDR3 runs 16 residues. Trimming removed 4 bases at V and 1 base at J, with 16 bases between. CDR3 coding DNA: TGTGCCAGCAGCTACGTCGGGTCGGGAAGGAACACTGAAGCTTTCTTT. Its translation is CASSYVGSGRNTEAFF.

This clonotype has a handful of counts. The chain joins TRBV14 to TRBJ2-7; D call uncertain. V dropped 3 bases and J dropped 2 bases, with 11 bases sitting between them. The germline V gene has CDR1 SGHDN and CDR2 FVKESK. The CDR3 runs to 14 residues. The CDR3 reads CASSQRPPPYEQYF. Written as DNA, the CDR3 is TGTGCCAGCAGCCAGAGGCCCCCTCCCTACGAGCAGTACTTC.

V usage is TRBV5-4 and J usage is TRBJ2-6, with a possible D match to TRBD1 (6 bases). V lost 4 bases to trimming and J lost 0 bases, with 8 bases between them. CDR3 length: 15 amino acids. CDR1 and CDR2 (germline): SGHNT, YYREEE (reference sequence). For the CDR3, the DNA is TGTGCCAGCAGCGTACAGGGCTCTGGGGCCAACGTCCTGACTTTC. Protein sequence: CASSVQGSGANVLTF.

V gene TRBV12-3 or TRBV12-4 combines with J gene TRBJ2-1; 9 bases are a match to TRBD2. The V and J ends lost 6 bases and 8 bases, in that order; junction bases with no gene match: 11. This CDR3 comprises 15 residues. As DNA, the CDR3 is TGTGCCAGCAGAAAAAGCGGGGGGCCTCAGGATGAGCAGTTCTTC. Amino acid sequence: CASRKSGGPQDEQFF.

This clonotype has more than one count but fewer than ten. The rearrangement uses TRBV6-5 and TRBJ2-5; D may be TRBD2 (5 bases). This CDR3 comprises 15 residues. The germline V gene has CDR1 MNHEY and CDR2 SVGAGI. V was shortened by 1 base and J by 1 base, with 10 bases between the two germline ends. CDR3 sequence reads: CASSYWSGSQETQYF. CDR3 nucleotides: TGTGCCAGCAGTTACTGGTCGGGGAGCCAAGAGACCCAGTACTTC.

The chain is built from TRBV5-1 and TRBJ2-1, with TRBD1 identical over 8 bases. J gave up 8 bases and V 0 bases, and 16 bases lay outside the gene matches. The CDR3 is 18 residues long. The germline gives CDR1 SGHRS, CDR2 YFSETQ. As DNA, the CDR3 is TGCGCCAGCAGCTTGGGCCCGGTACAGGGGGGAGGATTGGATGAGCAGTTCTTC. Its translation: CASSLGPVQGGGLDEQFF.

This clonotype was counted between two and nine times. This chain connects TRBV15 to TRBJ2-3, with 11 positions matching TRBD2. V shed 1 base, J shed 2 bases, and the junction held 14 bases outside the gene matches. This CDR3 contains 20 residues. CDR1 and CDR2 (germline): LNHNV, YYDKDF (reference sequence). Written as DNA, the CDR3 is TGTGCCACCAGCAGAGTCCTCCGGGAGCTAGCGGGGGGCCACACAGATACGCAGTATTTT. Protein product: CATSRVLRELAGGHTDTQYF. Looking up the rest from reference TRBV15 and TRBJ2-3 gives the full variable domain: DAMVIQNPRYQVTQFGKPVTLSCSQTLNHNVMYWYQQKSSQAPKLLFHYYDKDFNNEADTPDNFQSRRPNTSFCFLDIRSPGLGDTAMYLCATSRVLRELAGGHTDTQYFGPGTRLTVL.

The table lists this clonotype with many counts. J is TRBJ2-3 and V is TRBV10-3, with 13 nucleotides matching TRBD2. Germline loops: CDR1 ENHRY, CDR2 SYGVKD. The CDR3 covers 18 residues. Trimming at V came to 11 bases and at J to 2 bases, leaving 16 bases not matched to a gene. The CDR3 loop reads CAVLEERTSGSYTDTQYF. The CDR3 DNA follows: TGTGCCGTCCTTGAAGAGAGGACTAGCGGGAGTTACACAGATACGCAGTATTTT.

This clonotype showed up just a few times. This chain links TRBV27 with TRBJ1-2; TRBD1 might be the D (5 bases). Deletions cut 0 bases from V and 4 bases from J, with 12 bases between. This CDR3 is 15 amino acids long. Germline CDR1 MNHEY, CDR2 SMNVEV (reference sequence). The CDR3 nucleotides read TGTGCCAGCAGTTTATCCGGGGGGGGAATCTATGGCTACACCTTC. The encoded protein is CASSLSGGGIYGYTF.

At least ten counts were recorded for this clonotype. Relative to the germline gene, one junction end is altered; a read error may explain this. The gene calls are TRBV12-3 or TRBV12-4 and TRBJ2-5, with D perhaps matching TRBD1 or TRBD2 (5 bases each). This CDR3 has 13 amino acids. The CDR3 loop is CASSSSYSGPGHF. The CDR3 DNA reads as TGTGCCAGCAGTTCATCATATTCCGGGCCGGGACACTTC.

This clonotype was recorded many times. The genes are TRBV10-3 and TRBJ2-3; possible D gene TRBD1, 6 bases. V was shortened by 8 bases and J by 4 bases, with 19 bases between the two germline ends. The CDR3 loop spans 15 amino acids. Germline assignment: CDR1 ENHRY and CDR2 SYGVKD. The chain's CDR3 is CAIGLRDTTPDTQYF. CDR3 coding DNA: TGTGCCATCGGGCTCCGGGACACAACCCCAGATACGCAGTATTTT.

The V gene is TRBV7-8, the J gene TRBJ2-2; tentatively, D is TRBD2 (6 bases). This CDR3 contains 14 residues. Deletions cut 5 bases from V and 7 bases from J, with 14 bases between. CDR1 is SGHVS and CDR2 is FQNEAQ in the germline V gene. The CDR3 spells CASSQRAEGGELFF. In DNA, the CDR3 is TGTGCCAGCAGCCAACGGGCGGAGGGCGGGGAGCTGTTTTTT.

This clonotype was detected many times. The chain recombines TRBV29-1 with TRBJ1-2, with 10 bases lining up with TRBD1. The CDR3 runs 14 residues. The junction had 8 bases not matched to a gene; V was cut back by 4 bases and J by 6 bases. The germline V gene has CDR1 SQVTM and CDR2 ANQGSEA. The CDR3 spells CSVASTGGVDGYTF. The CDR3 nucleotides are TGCAGCGTTGCCTCGACAGGGGGCGTAGATGGCTACACCTTC.